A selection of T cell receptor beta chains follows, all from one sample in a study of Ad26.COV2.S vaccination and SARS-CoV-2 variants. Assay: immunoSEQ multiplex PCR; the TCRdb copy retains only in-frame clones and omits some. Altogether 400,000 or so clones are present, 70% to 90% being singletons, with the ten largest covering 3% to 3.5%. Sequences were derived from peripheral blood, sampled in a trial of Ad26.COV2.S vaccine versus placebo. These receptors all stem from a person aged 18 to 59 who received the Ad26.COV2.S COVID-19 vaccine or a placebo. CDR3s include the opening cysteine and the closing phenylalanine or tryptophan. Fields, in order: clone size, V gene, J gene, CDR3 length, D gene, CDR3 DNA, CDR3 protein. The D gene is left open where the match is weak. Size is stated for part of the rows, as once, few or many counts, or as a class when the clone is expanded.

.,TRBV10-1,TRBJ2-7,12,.,TGCGCCAGCAGTGTTGACCTCTACGAGCAGTACTTC,CASSVDLYEQYF
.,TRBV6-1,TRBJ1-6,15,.,TGTGCCAGCAGTGAAGGGTTCTCCTATAATTCACCCCTCCACTTT,CASSEGFSYNSPLHF
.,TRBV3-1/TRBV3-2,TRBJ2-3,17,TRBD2,TGTGCCAGCAGCCTCTCCGCTAGCGGACGAATCACAGATACGCAGTATTTT,CASSLSASGRITDTQYF
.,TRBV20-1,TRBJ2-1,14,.,TGCAGTGCTAGTGGGGGAGAGCCCTACAATGAGCAGTTCTTC,CSASGGEPYNEQFF
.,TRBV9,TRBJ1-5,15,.,TGTGCCAGCAGCGTAGGAGCCCATAGCAATCAGCCCCAGCATTTT,CASSVGAHSNQPQHF
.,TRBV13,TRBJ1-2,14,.,TGTGCCAGCAGCTTAGCCAGGGTGGACTATGGCTACACCTTC,CASSLARVDYGYTF
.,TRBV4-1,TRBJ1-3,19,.,TGCGCCAGCAGCCAAGATCCGCCAGCCTATGGGGGGTCTGGAAACACCATATATTTT,CASSQDPPAYGGSGNTIYF
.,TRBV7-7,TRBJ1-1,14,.,TGTGCCAGCAGCCCCTTCCAGGGTCCCACTGAAGCTTTCTTT,CASSPFQGPTEAFF
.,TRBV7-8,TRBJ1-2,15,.,TGTGCCAGCAGCCCTAGGGGTGAGATTATCTATGGCTACACCTTC,CASSPRGEIIYGYTF
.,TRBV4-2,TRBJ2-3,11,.,TGTGCCAGCGAGGGGACAGATACGCAGTATTTT,CASEGTDTQYF
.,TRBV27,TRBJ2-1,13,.,TGTGCCAGCAGTTCTCAGGGATACAATGAGCAGTTCTTC,CASSSQGYNEQFF
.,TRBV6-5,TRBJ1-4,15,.,TGTGCCAGCAAAGATCGGACAGTGACTAATGAAAAACTGTTTTTT,CASKDRTVTNEKLFF
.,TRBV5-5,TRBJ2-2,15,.,TGTGCCAGCAGTTCGTGGAGCGCGAACACCGGGGAGCTGTTTTTT,CASSSWSANTGELFF
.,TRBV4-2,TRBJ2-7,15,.,TGTGCCAGCAGCCAAGACGGGACGGGACTCTACGAGCAGTACTTC,CASSQDGTGLYEQYF
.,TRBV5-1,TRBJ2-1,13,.,TGCGCCAGCAGCCTAGACAGTTACAATGAGCAGTTCTTC,CASSLDSYNEQFF
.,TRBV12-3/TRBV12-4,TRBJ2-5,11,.,TGTGCCAGCAGTTTAGGTGAGACCCAGTACTTC,CASSLGETQYF
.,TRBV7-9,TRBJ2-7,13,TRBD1,TGTGCCAGCAGCGTGGACAGGGGAAACGAGCAGTACTTC,CASSVDRGNEQYF
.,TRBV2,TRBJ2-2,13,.,TGTGCCAGCAGTGGGTCTCTGGGCGGGGAGCTGTTTTTT,CASSGSLGGELFF
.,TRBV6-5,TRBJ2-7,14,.,TGTGCCAGCAGCATGGTACGGGCTGGGGACGAGCAGTACTTC,CASSMVRAGDEQYF
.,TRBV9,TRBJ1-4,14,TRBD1,TGTGCCAGCAGCGTGGGACAGGCCCCTGAAAAACTGTTTTTT,CASSVGQAPEKLFF
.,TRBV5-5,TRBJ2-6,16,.,TGTGCCAGCAGCTACCGGTACGGTTCTGGGGCCAACGTCCTGACTTTC,CASSYRYGSGANVLTF
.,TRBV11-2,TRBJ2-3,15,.,TGTGCCAGCAGCGCGCGACAAAGCCAAGTATATACGCAGTATTTT,CASSARQSQVYTQYF
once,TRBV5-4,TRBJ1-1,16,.,TGTGCCAGCAGCTTAGGGACGCAGACCGCGAACACTGAAGCTTTCTTT,CASSLGTQTANTEAFF
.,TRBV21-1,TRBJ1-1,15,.,TGTGCCAGCAGCAAAGCGCTGTCACGGAACACTGAAGCTTTCTTT,CASSKALSRNTEAFF
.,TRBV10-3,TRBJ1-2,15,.,TGTGCCATCAGTGACCCTAACAGGTTTAACTATGGCTACACCTTC,CAISDPNRFNYGYTF
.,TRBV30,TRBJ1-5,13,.,TGTGCCTGGAGTGTAGCAGGGGCCCAGCCCCAGCATTTT,CAWSVAGAQPQHF
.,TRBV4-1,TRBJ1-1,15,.,TGCGCCAGCAGCCAAGTAGATCTAAGTGGCACTGAAGCTTTCTTT,CASSQVDLSGTEAFF
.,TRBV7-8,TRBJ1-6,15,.,TGTGCCAGCAGCTTGGGGGCCTCGGGGAATTCACCCCTCCACTTT,CASSLGASGNSPLHF
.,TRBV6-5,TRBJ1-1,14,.,TGTGCCAGCAGTTATACAGGCCCTGAGGCTGAAGCTTTCTTT,CASSYTGPEAEAFF
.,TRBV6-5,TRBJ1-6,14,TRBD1,TGTGCCAGCAGAACCGGGACAGGGTATTCACCCCTCCACTTT,CASRTGTGYSPLHF
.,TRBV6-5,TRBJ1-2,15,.,TGTGCCAGCAGACCATCTCGAGGGGAGAACTATGGCTACACCTTC,CASRPSRGENYGYTF
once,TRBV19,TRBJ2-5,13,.,TGTGCCAGTAGTAAGAACGTCCAAGAGACCCAGTACTTC,CASSKNVQETQYF
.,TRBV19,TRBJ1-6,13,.,TGTGCCAGTAGTTTAAGACAGAATTCACCCCTCCACTTT,CASSLRQNSPLHF
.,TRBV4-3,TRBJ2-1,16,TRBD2,TGCGCCAGCAGCCCATACCGGGAGGGCACCTACAATGAGCAGTTCTTC,CASSPYREGTYNEQFF
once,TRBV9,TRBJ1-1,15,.,TGTGCCAGCAGCGTAGGAACAGGGCTGGTCACTGAAGCTTTCTTT,CASSVGTGLVTEAFF
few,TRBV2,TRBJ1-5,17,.,TGTGCCAGCAGTGGGGAGGAACTCACCTCGACCAGTCAGCCCCAGCATTTT,CASSGEELTSTSQPQHF
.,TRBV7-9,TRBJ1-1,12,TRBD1,TGTGCCAGCAGCTCGCAGGGGGTAGGAGCTTTCTTT,CASSSQGVGAFF
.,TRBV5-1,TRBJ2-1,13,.,TGCGCCAGCAGAGAGGGGAGTAACAATGAGCAGTTCTTC,CASREGSNNEQFF
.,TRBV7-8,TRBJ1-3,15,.,TGTGCCAGCAGCGTAACGTGGGTCCCTGGAAACACCATATATTTT,CASSVTWVPGNTIYF
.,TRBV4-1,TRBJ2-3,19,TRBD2,TGCGCCAGCAGCCAAGGGGGACTAGCGGGGGGACCTAACCAAGATACGCAGTATTTT,CASSQGGLAGGPNQDTQYF
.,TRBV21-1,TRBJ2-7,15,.,TGTGCCAGACAGGGGACTAGCGGGCTCCGGTACGAGCAGTACTTC,CARQGTSGLRYEQYF
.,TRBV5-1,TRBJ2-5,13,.,TGCGCCAGCAGCCTGCCGGGTCAAGAGACCCAGTACTTC,CASSLPGQETQYF
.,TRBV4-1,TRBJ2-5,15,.,TGCGCCAGCAGCACCATATGGGGGATCCAAGAGACCCAGTACTTC,CASSTIWGIQETQYF
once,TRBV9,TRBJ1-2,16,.,TGTGCCAGCAGCGCCACGCGGGACCCGGGCCTCTATGGCTACACCTTC,CASSATRDPGLYGYTF
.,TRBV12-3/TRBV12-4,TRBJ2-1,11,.,TGTGCCAGCAGTCGATACAATGAGCAGTTCTTC,CASSRYNEQFF
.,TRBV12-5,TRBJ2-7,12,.,TGTGCTAGTGGACCGATACACTACGAGCAGTACTTC,CASGPIHYEQYF
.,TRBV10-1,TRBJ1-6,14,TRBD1,TGCGCCAGCAGCCCGGGACAGGGAGGTTCACCCCTCCACTTT,CASSPGQGGSPLHF
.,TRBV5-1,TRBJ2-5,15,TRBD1,TGCGCCAGCAGCTTAGGGGACAGGGGGCGAGAGACCCAGTACTTC,CASSLGDRGRETQYF
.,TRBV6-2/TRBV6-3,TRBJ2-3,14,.,TGTGCCAGCGGCCCTAGCGCCAGCACAGATACGCAGTATTTT,CASGPSASTDTQYF
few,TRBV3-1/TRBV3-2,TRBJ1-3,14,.,TGTGCCAGCAGCCAAGGGGACCGTGGAAACACCATATATTTT,CASSQGDRGNTIYF
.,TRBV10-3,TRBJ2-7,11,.,TGTGCCATCAGTGATGGGGGCGAGCAGTACTTC,CAISDGGEQYF
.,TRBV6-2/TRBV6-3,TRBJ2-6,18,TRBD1,TGTGCCAGCAGCTTGACCGGGACAGGGGTTCCTGGGGCCAACGTCCTGACTTTC,CASSLTGTGVPGANVLTF
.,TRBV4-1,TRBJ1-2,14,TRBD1,TGCGCCAGCAGAGAGACAGGGGCTAACTATGGCTACACCTTC,CASRETGANYGYTF
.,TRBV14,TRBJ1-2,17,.,TGTGCCAGCAGCCATGACGGGACTACTCATTCCCCCTATGGCTACACCTTC,CASSHDGTTHSPYGYTF
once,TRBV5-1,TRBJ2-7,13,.,TGCGCCAGCAGCTTCAGGGTCATGGCCGAGCAGTACTTC,CASSFRVMAEQYF
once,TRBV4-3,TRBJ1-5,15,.,TGCGCCAGCAGCCAAACCTGGGATACTCGGCAGCCCCAGCATTTT,CASSQTWDTRQPQHF